This T cell receptor beta chain emerged from a study of control samples from healthy donors and cancer patients. The protocol was immunoSEQ multiplex PCR, while the TCRdb copy is restricted to in-frame clones and leaves out a portion. This sample has 100,000 to 150,000 clones, with about 89% found just once. CDR1 is MGHRA and CDR2 is YSYEKL in the germline V gene. CDR3 length: 17 amino acids. Trimming removed 0 bases at V and 6 bases at J, with 21 bases between. This clonotype was obtained from a woman aged 18-35 years in good health. The chain is built from TRBV4-1 and TRBJ2-7, with TRBD2 as a possible D gene (6 bases). What was sequenced was blood. The CDR3 sequence is CASSQDRRGRPGGEQYF. The CDR3 nucleotides are TGCGCCAGCAGCCAAGATAGGCGGGGCAGGCCTGGGGGCGAGCAGTACTTC.